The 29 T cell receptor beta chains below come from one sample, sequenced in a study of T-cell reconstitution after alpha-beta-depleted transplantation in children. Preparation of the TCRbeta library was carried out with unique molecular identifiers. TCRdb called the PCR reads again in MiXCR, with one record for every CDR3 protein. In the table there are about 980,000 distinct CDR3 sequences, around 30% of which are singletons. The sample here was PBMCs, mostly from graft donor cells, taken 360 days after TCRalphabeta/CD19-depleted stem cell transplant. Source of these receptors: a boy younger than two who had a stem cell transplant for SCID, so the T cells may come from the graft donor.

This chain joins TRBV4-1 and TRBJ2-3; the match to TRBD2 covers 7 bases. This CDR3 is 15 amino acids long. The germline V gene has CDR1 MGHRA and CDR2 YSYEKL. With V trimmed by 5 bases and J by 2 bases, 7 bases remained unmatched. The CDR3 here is CASSSGLADTDTQYF. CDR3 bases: TGCGCCAGCAGCTCAGGGCTAGCGGACACAGATACGCAGTATTTT.

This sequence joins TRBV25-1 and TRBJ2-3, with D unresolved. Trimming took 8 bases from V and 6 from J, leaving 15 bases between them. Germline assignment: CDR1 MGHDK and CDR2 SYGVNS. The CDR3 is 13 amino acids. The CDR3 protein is CASAEILRDTQYF. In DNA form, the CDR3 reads TGTGCCAGCGCCGAAATCCTTCGGGATACGCAGTATTTT. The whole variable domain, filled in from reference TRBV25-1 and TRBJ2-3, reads EADIYQTPRYLVIGTGKKITLECSQTMGHDKMYWYQQDPGMELHLIHYSYGVNSTEKGDLSSESTVSRIRTEHFPLTLESARPSHTSQYLCASAEILRDTQYFGPGTRLTVL.

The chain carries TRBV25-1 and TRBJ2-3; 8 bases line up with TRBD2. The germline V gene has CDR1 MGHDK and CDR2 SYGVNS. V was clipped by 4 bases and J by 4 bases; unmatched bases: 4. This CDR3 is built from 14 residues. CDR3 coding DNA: TGTGCCAGCAGTGGGGGAGCGGGGGCAGATACGCAGTATTTT. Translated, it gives CASSGGAGADTQYF.

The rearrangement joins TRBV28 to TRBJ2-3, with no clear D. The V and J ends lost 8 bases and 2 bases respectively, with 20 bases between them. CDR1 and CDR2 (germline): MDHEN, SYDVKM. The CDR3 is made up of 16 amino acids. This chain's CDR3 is CASPRSTEELTDTQYF. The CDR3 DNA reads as TGTGCCAGCCCAAGGTCGACTGAGGAACTCACAGATACGCAGTATTTT.

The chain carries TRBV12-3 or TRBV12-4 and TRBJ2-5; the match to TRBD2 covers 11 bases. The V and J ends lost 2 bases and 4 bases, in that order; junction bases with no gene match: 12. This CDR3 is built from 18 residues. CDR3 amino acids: CASSLTPIAGGPIETQYF. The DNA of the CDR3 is TGTGCCAGCAGTTTAACCCCTATAGCGGGGGGGCCTATAGAGACCCAGTACTTC.

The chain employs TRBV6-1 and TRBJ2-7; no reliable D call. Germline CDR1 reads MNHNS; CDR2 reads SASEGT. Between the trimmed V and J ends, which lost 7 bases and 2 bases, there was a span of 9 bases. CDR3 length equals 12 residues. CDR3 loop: CASKAEPYEQYF. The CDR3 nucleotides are TGTGCCAGCAAGGCTGAACCCTACGAGCAGTACTTC.

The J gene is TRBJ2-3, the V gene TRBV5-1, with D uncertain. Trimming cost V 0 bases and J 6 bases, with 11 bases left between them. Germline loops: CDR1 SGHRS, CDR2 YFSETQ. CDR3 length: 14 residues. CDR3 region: CASSLATQEDTQYF. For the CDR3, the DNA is TGCGCCAGCAGCTTGGCCACCCAGGAGGATACGCAGTATTTT.

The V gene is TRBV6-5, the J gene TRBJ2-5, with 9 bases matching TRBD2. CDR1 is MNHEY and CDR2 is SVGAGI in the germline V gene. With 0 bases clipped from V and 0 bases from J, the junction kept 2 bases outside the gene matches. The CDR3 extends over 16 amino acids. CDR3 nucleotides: TGTGCCAGCAGTTACTCGCTAGCGGGGTACCAAGAGACCCAGTACTTC. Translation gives CASSYSLAGYQETQYF.

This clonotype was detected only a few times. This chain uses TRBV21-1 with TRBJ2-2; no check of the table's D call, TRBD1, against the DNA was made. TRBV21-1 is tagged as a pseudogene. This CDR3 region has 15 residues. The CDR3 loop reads CASSKQGKNTGELFF. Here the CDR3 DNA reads TGTGCCAGCAGCAAACAGGGGAAGAACACCGGGGAGCTGTTTTTT.

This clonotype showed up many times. This chain's CDR3 is CASSFRDRAYEQYF. Written as DNA, the CDR3 is TGTGCCAGCAGTTTCCGGGACAGGGCCTACGAGCAGTACTTC. The genes are TRBV12-3 or TRBV12-4 and TRBJ2-7; TRBD1 agrees at 9 bases. The CDR3 extends over 14 amino acids. V trimming: 3 bases; J trimming: 2 bases; junction bases outside the gene matches: 2.

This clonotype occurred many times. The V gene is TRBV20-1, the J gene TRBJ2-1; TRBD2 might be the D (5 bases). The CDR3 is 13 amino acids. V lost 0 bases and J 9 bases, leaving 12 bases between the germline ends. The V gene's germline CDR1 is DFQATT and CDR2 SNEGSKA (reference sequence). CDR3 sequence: CSARDPRGFEQFF. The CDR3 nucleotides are TGCAGTGCTAGAGACCCCCGCGGGTTTGAGCAGTTCTTC.

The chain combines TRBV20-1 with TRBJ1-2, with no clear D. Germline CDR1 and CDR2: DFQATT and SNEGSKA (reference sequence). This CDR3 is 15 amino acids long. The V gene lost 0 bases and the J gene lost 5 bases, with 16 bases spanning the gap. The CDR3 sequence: CSARDPQGSDYGYTF. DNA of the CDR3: TGCAGTGCTAGAGATCCCCAAGGGAGTGATTATGGCTACACCTTC.

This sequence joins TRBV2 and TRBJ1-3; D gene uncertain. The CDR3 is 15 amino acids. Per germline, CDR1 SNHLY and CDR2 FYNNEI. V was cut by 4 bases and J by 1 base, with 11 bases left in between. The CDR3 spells CASSGSGASGNTIYF. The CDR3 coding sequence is TGTGCCAGCAGTGGGAGCGGAGCATCTGGAAACACCATATATTTT. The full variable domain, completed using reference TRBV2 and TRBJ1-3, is EPEVTQTPSHQVTQMGQEVILRCVPISNHLYFYWYRQILGQKVEFLVSFYNNEISEKSEIFDDQFSVERPDGSNFTLKIRSTKLEDSAMYFCASSGSGASGNTIYFGEGSWLTVV.

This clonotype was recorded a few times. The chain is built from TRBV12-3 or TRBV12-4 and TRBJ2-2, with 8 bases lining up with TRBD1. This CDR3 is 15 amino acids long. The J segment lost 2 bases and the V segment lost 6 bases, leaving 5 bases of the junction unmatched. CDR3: CASRTGQGNTGELFF. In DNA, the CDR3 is TGTGCCAGCAGGACCGGACAGGGTAACACCGGGGAGCTGTTTTTT.

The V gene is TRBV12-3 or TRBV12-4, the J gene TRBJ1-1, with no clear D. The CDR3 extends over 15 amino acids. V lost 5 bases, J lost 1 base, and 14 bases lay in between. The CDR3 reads CASSPHIGRNTEAFF. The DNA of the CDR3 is TGTGCCAGCAGTCCCCATATTGGTAGGAACACTGAAGCTTTCTTT.

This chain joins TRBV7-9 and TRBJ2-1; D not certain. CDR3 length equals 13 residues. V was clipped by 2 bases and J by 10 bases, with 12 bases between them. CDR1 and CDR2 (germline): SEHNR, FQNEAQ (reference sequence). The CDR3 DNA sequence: TGTGCCAGCAGCTTATCGGACCTCAGGGAGCAGTTCTTC. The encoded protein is CASSLSDLREQFF.

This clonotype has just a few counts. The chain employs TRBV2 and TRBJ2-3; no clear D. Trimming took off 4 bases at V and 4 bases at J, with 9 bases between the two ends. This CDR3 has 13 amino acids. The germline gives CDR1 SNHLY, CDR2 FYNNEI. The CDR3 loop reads CASSVVGSDTQYF. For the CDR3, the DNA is TGTGCCAGCAGTGTGGTAGGCTCAGATACGCAGTATTTT.

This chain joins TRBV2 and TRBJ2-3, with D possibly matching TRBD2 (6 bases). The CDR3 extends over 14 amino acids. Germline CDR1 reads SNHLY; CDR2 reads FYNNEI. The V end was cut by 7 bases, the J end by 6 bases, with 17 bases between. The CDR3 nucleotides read TGTGCCAGCACCCCGGACTATCAGAGGGATACGCAGTATTTT. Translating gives CASTPDYQRDTQYF.

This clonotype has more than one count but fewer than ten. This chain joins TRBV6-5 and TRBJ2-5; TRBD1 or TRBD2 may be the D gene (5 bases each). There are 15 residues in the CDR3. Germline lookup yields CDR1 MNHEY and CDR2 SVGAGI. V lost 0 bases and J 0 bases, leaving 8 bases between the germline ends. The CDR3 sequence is CASSYSWDHQETQYF. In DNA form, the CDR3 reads TGTGCCAGCAGTTACTCGTGGGACCACCAAGAGACCCAGTACTTC.

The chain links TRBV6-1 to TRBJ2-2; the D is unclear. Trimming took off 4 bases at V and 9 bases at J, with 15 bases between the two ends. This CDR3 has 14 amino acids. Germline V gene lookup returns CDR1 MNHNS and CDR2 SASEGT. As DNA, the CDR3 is TGTGCCAGCAGTGTCCCGGGTTTTGCGCGGGAGCTGTTTTTT. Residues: CASSVPGFARELFF.

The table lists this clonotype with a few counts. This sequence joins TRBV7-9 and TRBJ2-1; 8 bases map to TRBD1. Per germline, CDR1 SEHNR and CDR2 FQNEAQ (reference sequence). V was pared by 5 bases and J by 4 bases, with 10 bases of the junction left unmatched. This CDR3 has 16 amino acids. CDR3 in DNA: TGTGCCAGCAGCGCCGTAGACAGGGGAAGATACAATGAGCAGTTCTTC. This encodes CASSAVDRGRYNEQFF. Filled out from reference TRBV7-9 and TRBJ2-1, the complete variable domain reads DTGVSQNPRHKITKRGQNVTFRCDPISEHNRLYWYRQTLGQGPEFLTYFQNEAQLEKSRLLSDRFSAERPKGSFSTLEIQRTEQGDSAMYLCASSAVDRGRYNEQFFGPGTRLTVL.

The CDR3 coding sequence is TGCGCCAGCAGCTCAGCGGGGGGGCCGAAGTACGAGCAGTACTTC. It codes for CASSSAGGPKYEQYF. The rearrangement joins TRBV5-1 to TRBJ2-7; 10 nucleotides match TRBD2. Looked up from germline, CDR1 is SGHRS and CDR2 is YFSETQ. V lost 3 bases and J lost 4; bases outside the gene matches: 7. The CDR3 runs 15 residues.

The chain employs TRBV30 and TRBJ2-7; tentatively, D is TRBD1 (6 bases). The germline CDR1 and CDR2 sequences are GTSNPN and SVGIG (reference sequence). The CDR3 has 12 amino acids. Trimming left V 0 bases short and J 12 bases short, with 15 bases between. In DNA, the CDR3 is TGTGCCTGGAGTGTAGACAGGCCGCTCGCGTACTTC. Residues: CAWSVDRPLAYF.

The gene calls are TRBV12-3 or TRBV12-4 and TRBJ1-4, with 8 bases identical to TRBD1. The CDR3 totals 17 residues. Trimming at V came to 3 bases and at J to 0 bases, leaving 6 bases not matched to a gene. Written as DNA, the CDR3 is TGTGCCAGCAGTTTTGGGCAGGGGGCATCAACTAATGAAAAACTGTTTTTT. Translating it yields CASSFGQGASTNEKLFF.

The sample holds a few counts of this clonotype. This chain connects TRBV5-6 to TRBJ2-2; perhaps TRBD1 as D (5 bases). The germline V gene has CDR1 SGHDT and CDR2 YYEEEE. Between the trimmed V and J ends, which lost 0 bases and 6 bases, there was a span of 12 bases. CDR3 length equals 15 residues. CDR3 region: CASSLGPLGAGELFF. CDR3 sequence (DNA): TGTGCCAGCAGCTTGGGGCCTCTAGGGGCCGGGGAGCTGTTTTTT.

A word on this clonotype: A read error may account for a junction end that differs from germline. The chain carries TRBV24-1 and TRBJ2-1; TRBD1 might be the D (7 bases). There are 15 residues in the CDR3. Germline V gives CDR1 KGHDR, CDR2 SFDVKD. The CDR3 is CATSRGGGSNNEQFF. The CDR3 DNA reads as TGTGCCACCAGTCGTGGAGGGGGCTCCAACAATGAGCAGTTCTTC.

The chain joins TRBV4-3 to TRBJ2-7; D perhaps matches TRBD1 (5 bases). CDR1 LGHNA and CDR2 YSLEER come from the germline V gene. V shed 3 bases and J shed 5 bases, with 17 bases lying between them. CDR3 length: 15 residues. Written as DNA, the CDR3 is TGCGCCAGCAGCCAGAGAAACAGGTTTGGGGACGAGCAGTACTTC. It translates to CASSQRNRFGDEQYF.

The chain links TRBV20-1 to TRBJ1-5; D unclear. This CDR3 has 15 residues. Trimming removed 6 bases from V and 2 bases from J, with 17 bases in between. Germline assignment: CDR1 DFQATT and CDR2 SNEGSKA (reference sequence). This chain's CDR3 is CSALTRRKGNQPQHF. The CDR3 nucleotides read TGCAGTGCCTTGACACGAAGAAAAGGCAATCAGCCCCAGCATTTT.

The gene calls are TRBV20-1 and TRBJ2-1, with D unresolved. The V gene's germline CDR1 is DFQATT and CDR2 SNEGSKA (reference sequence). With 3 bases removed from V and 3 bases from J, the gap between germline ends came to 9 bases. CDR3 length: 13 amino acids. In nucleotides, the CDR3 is TGCAGTGCTAGTTCGGTTTTCTACAATGAGCAGTTCTTC. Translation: CSASSVFYNEQFF.